Reported below is one T cell receptor (beta chain). Its antigen is unknown. No much larger clonotype is one base removed from it; base qualities were not supplied. In the paper's terms, the time point label means: about 28 days (+/-7) after the second vaccine dose. AZD1222 recipients with second doses at about 4 weeks or about 12 weeks were pooled, because spike-specific TCR depth and breadth did not differ between schedules. Vaccinee samples came from UK trials COV001 and COV002, including a single-blind randomized controlled phase 2/3 trial of AZD1222 (ChAdOx1 nCoV-19) in healthy adults. Trial participant PBMC samples were collected at day 0 and day 28 after the second dose for TCRbeta chain sequencing. The CDR3 regions of human TCRbeta chains were analyzed by immunosequencing. Per the source publication's procedure: TCRs in the repertoires were matched against a reference library of SARS-CoV-2-specific TCRs that had been generated with the MIRA antigen-specificity platform. Breadth was defined as the fraction of unique TCRs that were SARS-CoV-2-associated. Depth was defined as the fraction of total T cells that were SARS-CoV-2-associated. Each spike-specific TCR was assigned to its reactive spike region and to a CD4 or CD8 class using the MIRA data. Log10-transformed breadth and depth values were compared by one-way ANOVA with Sidak's multiple comparisons tests. TCRdb took this table from immuneACCESS and kept in-frame rearrangements with V and J called. Such tables lack part of the clones; where checked against another copy, unresolved V genes explain under half of the gap, and the rest is unexplained. V, J and clone size reflect that table, while D and trimming were determined from the DNA. Present in this sample are 95,000 to 120,000 clones, more than 70% of which were seen just once. The top ten constitute roughly 6.7% of the sample.

The data are from a study of T cell responses to AZD1222 COVID-19 vaccine (dated by TCRdb to about 2021). Study-wide context: TCR sequencing was performed for about 250 trial participants, of whom around 200 were given two doses of AZD1222 and approximately 26 were given two doses of MenACWY control vaccine. Trial participants were enrolled into age subgroups of 18-55, 56-69 and 70-plus years, which contained around 150, 29 and 61 TCR-sequenced participants, respectively. The study at large found these results: After two AZD1222 doses, both the breadth and the depth of spike-specific TCRs were significantly higher than at day 0 and than in MenACWY recipients. Reportedly, almost half of the unique spike-specific TCRs recognized epitopes lying outside the regions that are mutated in the B.1.351 and B.1.1.7 variants. Most participants were white British and females outnumbered males, and the authors suggested that clonal diversity may have been underestimated. Conclusions about previously exposed vaccinees were limited because only six AZD1222 recipients were SARS-CoV-2 seropositive at baseline. In the small 56-69-year group, the increase in depth fell short of significance, most likely because of low power. Vaccine-associated CD4 TCRs spanned the whole spike protein, with dominant responses in regions 160-218 and 743-854. Because no day 14 peak-response samples were available, repertoires were characterized only after the peak T cell response.

Reading from cysteine to phenylalanine, the CDR3 counts 15 amino acids. The DNA shown is the 45-base CDR3, in frame from base 1. Relative to germline, V is missing 1 base and J is missing 3 bases, with 2 bases of the junction outside any gene match. From the germline V gene (reference sequence), CDR1 is SEHNR and CDR2 is FQNEAQ. The input for sequencing was peripheral blood, taken 28 days after the second AZD1222 dose. In this chain, TRBV7-9 is recombined with TRBJ1-4, and 7 junctional nucleotides match TRBD1. The sequence was collected from an adult who received the AZD1222 COVID-19 vaccine. The DNA reads as follows: TGTGCCAGCAGCTTAGAAGGGACAGCTAATGAAAAACTGTTTTTT. This encodes CASSLEGTANEKLFF.